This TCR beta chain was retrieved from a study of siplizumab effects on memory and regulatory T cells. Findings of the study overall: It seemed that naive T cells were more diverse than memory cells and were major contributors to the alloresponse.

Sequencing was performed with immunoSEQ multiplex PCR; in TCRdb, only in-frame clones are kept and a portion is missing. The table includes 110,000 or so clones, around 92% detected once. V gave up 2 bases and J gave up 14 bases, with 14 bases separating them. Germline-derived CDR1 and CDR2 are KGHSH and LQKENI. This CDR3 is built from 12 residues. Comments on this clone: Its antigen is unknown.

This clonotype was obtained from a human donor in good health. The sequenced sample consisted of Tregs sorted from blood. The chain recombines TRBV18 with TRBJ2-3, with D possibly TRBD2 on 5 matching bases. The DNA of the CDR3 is TGTGCCAGCTCACCAACGAGGGAGAAGCTGTATTTT. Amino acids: CASSPTREKLYF.